A selection of T cell receptor beta chains follows, all from one sample in a study of blood T cell repertoires in COVID-19. The data were produced by immunoSEQ multiplex PCR, yet TCRdb's version contains in-frame clones alone and is incomplete. Seen here are about 230,000 clones, roughly four fifths observed once, and the top ten hold about 7.4%. What was sequenced was peripheral blood. The receptor set was obtained from a woman aged 50 to 60 with acute or convalescent COVID-19. The CDR3 runs from the conserved cysteine through the conserved F or W. A D gene is named only where the DNA matches it firmly. Clone size is not always given. Where it is, it says once, few, many or a class for expanded clones.

j_gene	v_gene	abundance	d_gene	CDR3nt	CDR3aa
TRBJ2-1	TRBV5-1	.	.	TGCGCCAGCAGCCCTGGGACTGCCCAGTTCTTC	CASSPGTAQFF
TRBJ1-2	TRBV2	.	.	TGTGCCAGCAGTGAAATGGTAGGGGGATATGGCTACACCTTC	CASSEMVGGYGYTF
TRBJ2-7	TRBV30	many	.	TGTGCCTATGGGAGGTTCTACGAGCAGTACTTC	CAYGRFYEQYF
TRBJ1-2	TRBV7-2	.	.	TGTGCCAGCAGCTTATCAACCAGGTCTTATGGCTACACCTTC	CASSLSTRSYGYTF
TRBJ2-2	TRBV2	.	TRBD2	TGTGCCAGCAGTGACCTAGCGGCGAACACCGGGGAGCTGTTTTTT	CASSDLAANTGELFF
TRBJ2-3	TRBV6-5	.	TRBD1	TGTGCCAGCAGCAGTACGGGACAGCCCACAGATACGCAGTATTTT	CASSSTGQPTDTQYF
TRBJ2-5	TRBV5-1	.	TRBD1	TGCGCCAGCAGCTTACAGGGGGTAGTGGTAGAGACCCAGTACTTC	CASSLQGVVVETQYF
TRBJ2-5	TRBV9	.	.	TGTGCCAGCAGCGCTTCGTTGTCTCGCCAAGAGACCCAGTACTTC	CASSASLSRQETQYF
TRBJ2-5	TRBV3-1/TRBV3-2	.	TRBD2	TGTGCCAGCAGCCAAGACTCACTAGCGGGCTACCAAGAGACCCAGTACTTC	CASSQDSLAGYQETQYF
TRBJ2-3	TRBV3-1/TRBV3-2	.	TRBD1	TGTGCCAGCAGCCAAGGGGGCAGGGGGCGTGATACGCAGTATTTT	CASSQGGRGRDTQYF
TRBJ2-4	TRBV2	.	TRBD1	TGTGCCAGCAGTCGGACAGGGCAAAACATTCAGTACTTC	CASSRTGQNIQYF
TRBJ2-2	TRBV12-3/TRBV12-4	.	TRBD1	TGTGCCAGCAGCCACAGGGGCACCGGGGAGCTGTTTTTT	CASSHRGTGELFF
TRBJ2-2	TRBV6-2/TRBV6-3	.	.	TGTGCCAGCAGTTACGGTCTAGATAACACCGGGGAGCTGTTTTTT	CASSYGLDNTGELFF
TRBJ2-1	TRBV3-1/TRBV3-2	.	TRBD1	TGTGCCAGCAGCCCACGGACAGGGTTCAATGAGCAGTTCTTC	CASSPRTGFNEQFF
TRBJ2-1	TRBV7-9	once	.	TGTGCCAGCAGCTCCGGGACTTTGAATGAGCAGTTCTTC	CASSSGTLNEQFF
TRBJ1-5	TRBV5-4	.	TRBD1	TGTGCCAGCAGTACACAGGGGAATCAGCCCCAGCATTTT	CASSTQGNQPQHF
TRBJ2-1	TRBV14	.	TRBD1	TGTGCCAGCAGCCAAGTGGGACAGGGGGGTGAGCAGTTCTTC	CASSQVGQGGEQFF
TRBJ2-5	TRBV19	.	TRBD1	TGTGCCAGTAGTGGAGGACAGGGCTCGCACCAAGAGACCCAGTACTTC	CASSGGQGSHQETQYF
TRBJ1-1	TRBV6-2/TRBV6-3	.	.	TGTGCCAGCAGCGCCACAAGAGGGAGGGCTGAAGCTTTCTTT	CASSATRGRAEAFF
TRBJ1-6	TRBV9	.	.	TGTGCCAGCAGCGTAGTCGGGGGAGCCAATTCACCCCTCCACTTT	CASSVVGGANSPLHF
TRBJ2-3	TRBV12-1	.	.	TGTGCCAGCAGCTCCCAACGCGCACTTGGACTAGCGGTGGCTTACACAGATACGCAGTATTTT	CASSSQRALGLAVAYTDTQYF
TRBJ2-3	TRBV4-1	.	TRBD1	TGCGCCAGCAGCCAAGATGGACAGGGGAAATTCACAGATACGCAGTATTTT	CASSQDGQGKFTDTQYF
TRBJ2-5	TRBV2	.	.	TGTGCCAGCAGTGAAGATGGAGCCGACGAGACCCAGTACTTC	CASSEDGADETQYF
TRBJ2-1	TRBV6-5	.	TRBD2	TGTGCCAGCAGTTACCGTCGACTAGCGGGAGGTGAGCAGTTCTTC	CASSYRRLAGGEQFF
TRBJ2-2	TRBV29-1	.	.	TGCAGCGACAGACGGAGGCGGTTCCCCCCGAACACCGGGGAGCTGTTTTTT	CSDRRRRFPPNTGELFF
TRBJ1-6	TRBV18	.	TRBD1	TGTGCCAGCTCACGTTCTACAGGGGCCAGCTCCTATAATTCACCCCTCCACTTT	CASSRSTGASSYNSPLHF
TRBJ2-3	TRBV28	.	.	TGTGCCAGCAGCCTCGAGTATGGAGCCACAGATACGCAGTATTTT	CASSLEYGATDTQYF
TRBJ2-7	TRBV20-1	.	.	TGCAGTGCCTTGCGGATCGAGCAGTACTTC	CSALRIEQYF
TRBJ2-1	TRBV5-1	.	.	TGCGCCAGCAACTTGGAGGGGGTCTACAATGAGCAGTTCTTC	CASNLEGVYNEQFF
TRBJ2-3	TRBV19	.	TRBD2	TGTGCCAGTACCGGACTAGCGGTCTCTAGCACAGATACGCAGTATTTT	CASTGLAVSSTDTQYF
TRBJ1-4	TRBV10-2	.	TRBD1	TGCGCCAGCAGTGCAGGGGGATTGCGGGGTGAAAAACTGTTTTTT	CASSAGGLRGEKLFF
TRBJ1-1	TRBV7-9	.	.	TGTGCCAGCAGCTTAGCGGGGGGAGCTGAAGCTTTCTTT	CASSLAGGAEAFF
TRBJ1-5	TRBV6-1	.	.	TGTGCCAGCAGTGAGGGGGGGTGGGGCAATCAGCCCCAGCATTTT	CASSEGGWGNQPQHF
TRBJ1-6	TRBV10-3	.	TRBD1	TGTGCCATCAGTGCGACTTCGGGGACAGGGAATTCACCCCTCCACTTT	CAISATSGTGNSPLHF
TRBJ2-5	TRBV5-1	.	TRBD1	TGCGCCAGCAGCTTGGGGGACAGGGCGGAGACCCAGTACTTC	CASSLGDRAETQYF
TRBJ1-1	TRBV19	.	TRBD1	TGTGCCAGTAGGAGGACAGGGGAGAGCACTGAAGCTTTCTTT	CASRRTGESTEAFF
TRBJ1-1	TRBV28	.	.	TGTGCCAGCAGCCTTGGAGCGGGTTCCACTGAAGCTTTCTTT	CASSLGAGSTEAFF
TRBJ2-1	TRBV2	.	.	TGTGCCAGCAGTGATGTGACTATTCAGTTCTTC	CASSDVTIQFF
TRBJ1-2	TRBV5-6	once	TRBD1	TGTGCCAGCAGGGAAGCCGGGACAGGGAACTATGGCTACACCTTC	CASREAGTGNYGYTF
TRBJ2-1	TRBV27	.	.	TGTGCCAGCAGAAGAACCGGGCTATACAGGGTGGGTCGGTACAATGAGCAGTTCTTC	CASRRTGLYRVGRYNEQFF
TRBJ1-5	TRBV15	.	.	TGTGCCACCAGCAGAGATCCAGGGGATCAGCCCCAGCATTTT	CATSRDPGDQPQHF